Here is one T cell receptor (beta chain) with its context. Its antigen remains unknown. These data originate in a study of T cell responses to AZD1222 COVID-19 vaccine. Overall study results and limits: Seropositive AZD1222 recipients at baseline numbered only six or seven. Scientists sampled the repertoires only once the peak T cell response had passed.

The CDR3 runs 16 residues. Germline CDR1 reads SGHDT; CDR2 reads YYEEEE. V was shortened by 4 bases and J by 2 bases, with 18 bases between the two germline ends. The table came from immunoSEQ multiplex PCR; TCRdb's copy has only in-frame clones and leaves some out. The table records about 110,000 clones, 94% of them present only once. The receptor comes from an adult who received the AZD1222 COVID-19 vaccine. Specimen: peripheral blood, collected 28 days after the second AZD1222 dose. This chain links TRBV5-6 with TRBJ1-1, with D possibly matching TRBD1 (5 bases). CDR3: CASSGRTWGLNTEAFF. DNA of the CDR3: TGTGCCAGCAGCGGCCGGACGTGGGGCCTCAACACTGAAGCTTTCTTT.